A selection of T cell receptor beta chains follows, all from one sample in a study of blood T cell repertoires in COVID-19. Method: immunoSEQ multiplex PCR; TCRdb's copy keeps in-frame clones and lacks some. The sample holds 80,000 or so clones; around nine tenths are singletons and the top ten take roughly 2%. Sequencing was done on a sample of peripheral blood. The receptors originated from a woman aged 55-75 years with acute or convalescent COVID-19. CDR3s include the opening cysteine and the closing phenylalanine or tryptophan. The D gene is left open where the match is weak. Clone size, where shown, is once, few, many, or a class for clones that have expanded.

J gene: TRBJ2-1; clone size: once; D gene: TRBD2; V gene: TRBV24-1; CDR3 DNA: TGTGCCACCAGTGACGGGACTAGCGGGAGATGGGAGTTCGGCAATGAGCAGTTCTTC; CDR3 protein: CATSDGTSGRWEFGNEQFF
J gene: TRBJ1-1; clone size: -; D gene: -; V gene: TRBV28; CDR3 DNA: TGTGCCAGCAGTTTAGGAGACAGGCTAAATGAAGCTTTCTTT; CDR3 protein: CASSLGDRLNEAFF
J gene: TRBJ1-1; clone size: -; D gene: -; V gene: TRBV5-1; CDR3 DNA: TGCGCCAGCAGCTTGGTTGGAGAGAACACTGAAGCTTTCTTT; CDR3 protein: CASSLVGENTEAFF
J gene: TRBJ2-3; clone size: -; D gene: -; V gene: TRBV18; CDR3 DNA: TGTGCCAGCTCACCACCGGGGGGGGCCGTGGATACGCAGTATTTT; CDR3 protein: CASSPPGGAVDTQYF
J gene: TRBJ2-3; clone size: once; D gene: TRBD2; V gene: TRBV7-2; CDR3 DNA: TGTGCCAGCAGCTTAAGAATAGCGGGAAGCACAGATACGCAGTATTTT; CDR3 protein: CASSLRIAGSTDTQYF
J gene: TRBJ2-1; clone size: -; D gene: TRBD2; V gene: TRBV5-3; CDR3 DNA: TGTGCCAGAAGCTTGCAGACTAGCGGGGGGAGCTCCTACAATGAGCAGTTCTTC; CDR3 protein: CARSLQTSGGSSYNEQFF
J gene: TRBJ2-5; clone size: -; D gene: -; V gene: TRBV29-1; CDR3 DNA: TGCAGCGTTGAAGATCTGGCACAGGGGGGGGAGACCCAGTACTTC; CDR3 protein: CSVEDLAQGGETQYF
J gene: TRBJ1-2; clone size: -; D gene: TRBD1; V gene: TRBV9; CDR3 DNA: TGTGCCAGCAGCCCTTGGACAGGAAACTATGGCTACACCTTC; CDR3 protein: CASSPWTGNYGYTF
J gene: TRBJ2-1; clone size: -; D gene: TRBD2; V gene: TRBV7-7; CDR3 DNA: TGTGCCAGCAGCCTGCGGGAGGGCCTCGACAATGAGCAGTTCTTC; CDR3 protein: CASSLREGLDNEQFF
J gene: TRBJ2-2; clone size: few; D gene: -; V gene: TRBV7-3; CDR3 DNA: TGTGCCAGCAGCTCCCCGGCCGGGGAGCTGTTTTTT; CDR3 protein: CASSSPAGELFF
J gene: TRBJ2-1; clone size: -; D gene: -; V gene: TRBV12-2; CDR3 DNA: TGTGCAAGTCGTAAAAGTACGGGACAAAGCTACAATGAGCAGTTCTTC; CDR3 protein: CASRKSTGQSYNEQFF
J gene: TRBJ2-3; clone size: -; D gene: -; V gene: TRBV9; CDR3 DNA: TGTGCCAGCAGCGCGGACAGTCTCGATACGCAGTATTTT; CDR3 protein: CASSADSLDTQYF
J gene: TRBJ2-5; clone size: -; D gene: -; V gene: TRBV10-3; CDR3 DNA: TGTGCCATCAGTGAGTCGTGGACTATGAGTGGAGAGACCCAGTACTTC; CDR3 protein: CAISESWTMSGETQYF
J gene: TRBJ1-2; clone size: -; D gene: -; V gene: TRBV7-9; CDR3 DNA: TGTGCCAGCAGCGAGGGTTCGCCTGGCTACACCTTC; CDR3 protein: CASSEGSPGYTF
J gene: TRBJ1-1; clone size: -; D gene: -; V gene: TRBV19; CDR3 DNA: TGTGCCAGTAGTGGGCTGGTCGTTGAAGCTTTCTTT; CDR3 protein: CASSGLVVEAFF
J gene: TRBJ1-5; clone size: -; D gene: -; V gene: TRBV2; CDR3 DNA: TGTGCCAGTTGTCGATCTAATAGCAATCAGCCCCAGCATTTT; CDR3 protein: CASCRSNSNQPQHF
J gene: TRBJ1-1; clone size: -; D gene: TRBD1; V gene: TRBV7-2; CDR3 DNA: TGTGCCAGCAGATTAACAGGGGAAACTGAAGCTTTCTTT; CDR3 protein: CASRLTGETEAFF
J gene: TRBJ2-3; clone size: -; D gene: TRBD2; V gene: TRBV19; CDR3 DNA: TGTGCCTCCTCGGGAGCGCGGGGGGGCCGGGATACGCAGTATTTT; CDR3 protein: CASSGARGGRDTQYF